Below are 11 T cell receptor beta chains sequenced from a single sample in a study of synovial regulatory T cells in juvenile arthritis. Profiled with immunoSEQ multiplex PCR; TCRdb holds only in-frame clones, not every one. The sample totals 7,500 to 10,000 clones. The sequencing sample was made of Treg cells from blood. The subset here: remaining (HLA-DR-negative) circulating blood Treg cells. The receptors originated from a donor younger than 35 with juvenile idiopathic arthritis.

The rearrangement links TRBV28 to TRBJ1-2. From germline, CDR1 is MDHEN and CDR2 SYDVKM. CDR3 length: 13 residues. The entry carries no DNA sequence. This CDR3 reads CASSLNPDYGYTF.

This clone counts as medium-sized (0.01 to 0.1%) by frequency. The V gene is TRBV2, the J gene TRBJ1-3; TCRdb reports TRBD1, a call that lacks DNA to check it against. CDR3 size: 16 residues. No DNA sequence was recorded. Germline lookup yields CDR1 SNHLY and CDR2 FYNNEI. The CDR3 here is CASSDRTGRSGNTIYF.

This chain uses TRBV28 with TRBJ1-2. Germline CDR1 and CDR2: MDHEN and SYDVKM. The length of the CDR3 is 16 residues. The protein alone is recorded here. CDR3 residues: CASSHSSGPPLYGYTF.

The CDR3 reads CASRSGSYEQYF. V and J are TRBV2 and TRBJ2-7; absent DNA, TCRdb's TRBD2 call cannot be checked. The germline CDR1 and CDR2 sequences are SNHLY and FYNNEI. CDR3 length: 12 residues. No nucleotide data were recorded.

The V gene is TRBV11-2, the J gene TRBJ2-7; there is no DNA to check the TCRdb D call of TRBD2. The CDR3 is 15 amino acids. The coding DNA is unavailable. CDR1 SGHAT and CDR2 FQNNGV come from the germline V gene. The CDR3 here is CASSFTGDVSYEQYF.

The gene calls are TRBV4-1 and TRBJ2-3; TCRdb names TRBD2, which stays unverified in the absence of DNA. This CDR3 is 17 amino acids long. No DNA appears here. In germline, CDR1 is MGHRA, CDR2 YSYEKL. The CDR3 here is CASSRYIAGGRTDTQYF.

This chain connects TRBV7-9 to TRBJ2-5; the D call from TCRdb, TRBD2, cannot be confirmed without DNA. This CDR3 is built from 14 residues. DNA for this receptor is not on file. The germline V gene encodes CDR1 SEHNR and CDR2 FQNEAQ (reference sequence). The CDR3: CASSLDGVQETQYF.

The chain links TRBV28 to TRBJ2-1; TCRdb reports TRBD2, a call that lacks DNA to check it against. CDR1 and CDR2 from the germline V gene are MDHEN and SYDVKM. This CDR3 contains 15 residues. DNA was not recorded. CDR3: CASSFRLAGGREQFF.

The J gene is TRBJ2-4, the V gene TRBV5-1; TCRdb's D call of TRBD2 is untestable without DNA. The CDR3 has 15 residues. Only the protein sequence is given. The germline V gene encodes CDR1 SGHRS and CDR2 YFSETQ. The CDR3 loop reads CASSGGTLAKNIQYF.

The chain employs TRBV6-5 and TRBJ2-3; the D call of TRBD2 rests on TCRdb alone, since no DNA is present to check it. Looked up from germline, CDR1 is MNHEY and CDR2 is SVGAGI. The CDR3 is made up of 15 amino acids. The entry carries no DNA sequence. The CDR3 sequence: CASSYRLARTDTQYF.

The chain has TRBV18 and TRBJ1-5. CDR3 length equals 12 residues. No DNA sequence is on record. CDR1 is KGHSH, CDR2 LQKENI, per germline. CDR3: CASSQGEQPQHF. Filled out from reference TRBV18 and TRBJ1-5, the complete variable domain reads NAGVMQNPRHLVRRRGQEARLRCSPMKGHSHVYWYRQLPEEGLKFMVYLQKENIIDESGMPKERFSAEFPKEGPSILRIQQVVRGDSAAYFCASSQGEQPQHFGDGTRLSIL.